This is a list of T cell receptor beta chains from one sample in a study of shared clonotypes between healthy human individuals. Profiling relied on immunoSEQ multiplex PCR, and the TCRdb table lists in-frame clones only, not all of them. This sample has 1,400,000 or so clones; 97% to 99% occur once, and the top ten carry 0.3% to 0.45%. The sequenced sample consisted of naive CD4+ T cells sorted from blood. The source is a man younger than 45 in good health. The CDR3 runs from the conserved cysteine through the conserved F or W. D genes are given only for firm matches. Clone size is not always given. Where it is, it says once, few, many or a class for expanded clones.

d_gene: NA
j_gene: TRBJ2-7
v_gene: TRBV25-1
abundance: NA
CDR3aa: CASSEYYGPNYEQYF
CDR3nt: TGTGCCAGCAGTGAATATTACGGTCCTAACTACGAGCAGTACTTC

d_gene: NA
j_gene: TRBJ2-5
v_gene: TRBV11-1
abundance: NA
CDR3aa: CASSFQTQRETQYF
CDR3nt: TGTGCCAGCAGCTTTCAGACTCAACGGGAGACCCAGTACTTC

d_gene: NA
j_gene: TRBJ1-1
v_gene: TRBV9
abundance: NA
CDR3aa: CASSVVTGNTEAFF
CDR3nt: TGTGCCAGCAGCGTAGTGACAGGAAACACTGAAGCTTTCTTT

d_gene: NA
j_gene: TRBJ2-3
v_gene: TRBV28
abundance: NA
CDR3aa: CASSTGGEGTDTQYF
CDR3nt: TGTGCCAGCAGTACCGGGGGAGAGGGCACAGATACGCAGTATTTT

d_gene: NA
j_gene: TRBJ2-1
v_gene: TRBV18
abundance: NA
CDR3aa: CASSPVTGEQFF
CDR3nt: TGTGCCAGCTCACCAGTAACAGGGGAGCAGTTCTTC

d_gene: NA
j_gene: TRBJ1-1
v_gene: TRBV7-2
abundance: NA
CDR3aa: CASSLRIRGDTEAFF
CDR3nt: TGTGCCAGCAGCTTACGGATCCGGGGGGACACTGAAGCTTTCTTT

d_gene: NA
j_gene: TRBJ2-5
v_gene: TRBV10-3
abundance: NA
CDR3aa: CAISDAPGIQETQYF
CDR3nt: TGTGCCATCAGTGACGCACCGGGGATCCAAGAGACCCAGTACTTC

d_gene: NA
j_gene: TRBJ2-1
v_gene: TRBV18
abundance: NA
CDR3aa: CASSPRAGNNEQFF
CDR3nt: TGTGCCAGCTCACCAAGGGCGGGAAACAATGAGCAGTTCTTC

d_gene: NA
j_gene: TRBJ2-7
v_gene: TRBV19
abundance: once
CDR3aa: CASRWESYEQYF
CDR3nt: TGTGCCAGTAGGTGGGAATCCTACGAGCAGTACTTC

d_gene: TRBD2
j_gene: TRBJ2-7
v_gene: TRBV19
abundance: NA
CDR3aa: CASSSRDYYEQYF
CDR3nt: TGTGCCAGTAGTTCCCGGGACTACTACGAGCAGTACTTC

d_gene: NA
j_gene: TRBJ2-7
v_gene: TRBV5-1
abundance: NA
CDR3aa: CASSLVGLGNSYEQYF
CDR3nt: TGCGCCAGCAGCTTGGTCGGCTTAGGAAACTCCTACGAGCAGTACTTC

d_gene: NA
j_gene: TRBJ2-1
v_gene: TRBV5-1
abundance: NA
CDR3aa: CASSLGVGVSYNEQFF
CDR3nt: TGCGCCAGCAGCTTGGGCGTCGGGGTGTCCTACAATGAGCAGTTCTTC

d_gene: NA
j_gene: TRBJ2-3
v_gene: TRBV5-4
abundance: NA
CDR3aa: CASSLGHRGDTQYF
CDR3nt: TGTGCCAGCAGCTTGGGGCACCGAGGCGATACGCAGTATTTT

d_gene: NA
j_gene: TRBJ2-1
v_gene: TRBV18
abundance: NA
CDR3aa: CASSPLSSSTNEQFF
CDR3nt: TGTGCCAGCTCACCTTTGTCTAGTTCGACAAATGAGCAGTTCTTC

d_gene: TRBD2
j_gene: TRBJ2-7
v_gene: TRBV4-3
abundance: NA
CDR3aa: CASSQDRTSGRPPIYEQYF
CDR3nt: TGCGCCAGCAGCCAAGATAGGACTAGCGGGAGGCCTCCTATCTACGAGCAGTACTTC

d_gene: NA
j_gene: TRBJ1-2
v_gene: TRBV30
abundance: NA
CDR3aa: CAWRWGAFYGYTF
CDR3nt: TGTGCCTGGAGGTGGGGGGCATTTTATGGCTACACCTTC

d_gene: NA
j_gene: TRBJ2-7
v_gene: TRBV25-1
abundance: NA
CDR3aa: CASSSLNYEQYF
CDR3nt: TGTGCCAGCAGTAGCTTGAACTACGAGCAGTACTTC

d_gene: NA
j_gene: TRBJ2-1
v_gene: TRBV7-9
abundance: NA
CDR3aa: CASTSGTEQFF
CDR3nt: TGTGCCAGCACCTCTGGGACTGAGCAGTTCTTC

d_gene: NA
j_gene: TRBJ1-5
v_gene: TRBV2
abundance: NA
CDR3aa: CASGEFNQPQHF
CDR3nt: TGTGCCAGCGGTGAATTCAATCAGCCCCAGCATTTT

d_gene: NA
j_gene: TRBJ1-1
v_gene: TRBV5-6
abundance: once
CDR3aa: CASSLGVGQEAFF
CDR3nt: TGTGCCAGCAGCCTGGGGGTAGGGCAAGAAGCTTTCTTT

d_gene: TRBD1
j_gene: TRBJ2-2
v_gene: TRBV7-9
abundance: NA
CDR3aa: CATSGGRGTNTGELFF
CDR3nt: TGTGCCACTTCAGGGGGTCGGGGCACGAACACCGGGGAGCTGTTTTTT

d_gene: NA
j_gene: TRBJ2-1
v_gene: TRBV5-5
abundance: NA
CDR3aa: CASSHSQRVYNEQFF
CDR3nt: TGTGCCAGCAGCCATTCCCAGCGGGTGTACAATGAGCAGTTCTTC

d_gene: NA
j_gene: TRBJ2-2
v_gene: TRBV5-4
abundance: once
CDR3aa: CASSLAQGAGELFF
CDR3nt: TGTGCCAGCAGCTTGGCCCAGGGAGCCGGGGAGCTGTTTTTT

d_gene: NA
j_gene: TRBJ1-1
v_gene: TRBV7-9
abundance: NA
CDR3aa: CASSGPTGNTEAFF
CDR3nt: TGTGCCAGCAGCGGACCGACAGGGAACACTGAAGCTTTCTTT